This entry lists 32 T cell receptor beta chains sequenced from one sample in a study of STAT3 mutations in large granular lymphocyte leukemia. Antigen specificity for these receptors is unknown. Points from the study as a whole: At least one immunodominant TCR beta clonotype appeared in every T-cell large granular lymphocyte leukemia patient.

Using immunoSEQ multiplex PCR, the repertoire was profiled, and TCRdb retains in-frame clones only, with some absent. Altogether some 30,000 clones are present, roughly 86% being singletons, with the ten largest covering roughly an eighth. Sequencing was done on a sample of peripheral blood mononuclear cells. The receptors originated from a man between 60 and 75 years old with T-cell large granular lymphocyte leukemia. Some clones in this sample may be carry-over from other donors' samples.

The rearrangement joins TRBV18 to TRBJ2-7; possible D gene TRBD1, 5 bases. Germline V CDR1 and CDR2: KGHSH, LQKENI. This CDR3 is built from 13 residues. Trimming removed 8 bases at V and 3 bases at J, with 14 bases between. The CDR3 nucleotides read TGTGCCAGCGCTCAGGGATCTTACTACGAGCAGTACTTC. Translating it yields CASAQGSYYEQYF.

The V gene is TRBV5-1, the J gene TRBJ2-2; 13 bases are a match to TRBD2. The V gene end was trimmed by 6 bases and the J gene end by 3 bases; junction bases not matched to a gene: 11. CDR1 SGHRS and CDR2 YFSETQ come from the germline V gene. The CDR3 is made up of 18 amino acids. The CDR3 sequence is CASTNGLAGDVDTGELFF. The DNA for the CDR3 is TGCGCCAGCACCAACGGACTAGCGGGAGATGTGGACACCGGGGAGCTGTTTTTT. The variable domain in full, with the rest retrieved from reference TRBV5-1 and TRBJ2-2, is KAGVTQTPRYLIKTRGQQVTLSCSPISGHRSVSWYQQTPGQGLQFLFEYFSETQRNKGNFPGRFSGRQFSNSRSEMNVSTLELGDSALYLCASTNGLAGDVDTGELFFGEGSRLTVL.

This clone has just one count. The rearrangement joins TRBV10-2 to TRBJ1-2, with D perhaps TRBD1 (5 bases). The germline gives CDR1 WSHSY, CDR2 SAAADI. V lost 4 bases to trimming and J lost 5 bases, with 14 bases between them. The CDR3 consists of 14 residues. The CDR3 DNA reads TGCGCCAGCAGTGTCGCAGGGACGGGTTATGGCTACACCTTC. The encoded protein is CASSVAGTGYGYTF.

CDR3 residues: CASSRGLAGGEETQYF. CDR3 DNA: TGTGCCAGCAGTAGAGGTCTAGCGGGAGGGGAAGAGACCCAGTACTTC. This chain joins TRBV7-2 and TRBJ2-5; 12 bases are shared with TRBD2. CDR3 size: 16 residues. V was clipped by 6 bases and J by 3 bases; unmatched bases: 8. CDR1 SGHTA and CDR2 FQGNSA come from the germline V gene.

This clone was recorded once. The CDR3 DNA reads as TGTGCCAGCAGCCCAAAGGCTAGCGGTAAAAACATTCAGTACTTC. Residues: CASSPKASGKNIQYF. J is TRBJ2-4 and V is TRBV7-9, with 7 positions matching TRBD2. The ends lost 5 bases at V and 4 bases at J; junction bases unmatched: 8. The CDR3 sequence is 15 residues long. CDR1 is SEHNR, CDR2 FQNEAQ, per germline (reference sequence).

This clone was seen once. The V call is TRBV6-5, the J call TRBJ1-4; D is ambiguous. The CDR3 has 12 residues. Trimming removed 6 bases from V and 8 bases from J, with 10 bases in between. Germline CDR1 is MNHEY and CDR2 is SVGAGI. This CDR3 is CASSLPGEKLFF. CDR3 bases: TGTGCCAGCAGCCTCCCGGGGGAAAAACTGTTTTTT.

The genes are TRBV7-2 and TRBJ2-3; 8 nucleotides line up with TRBD2. Per the germline V gene, CDR1 is SGHTA and CDR2 is FQGNSA. This CDR3 has 15 residues. With 3 bases clipped from V and 5 bases from J, the junction kept 7 bases outside the gene matches. The CDR3 loop is CASSFNGRAGDTQYF. Written as DNA, the CDR3 is TGTGCCAGCAGCTTCAACGGGAGGGCTGGAGATACGCAGTATTTT.

This clone was seen only a few times. The V and J genes are TRBV20-1 and TRBJ2-5; D gene unclear. Looked up from germline, CDR1 is DFQATT and CDR2 is SNEGSKA (reference sequence). Deletions cut 7 bases from V and 0 bases from J, with 6 bases between. This CDR3 comprises 11 residues. For the CDR3, the DNA is TGCAGTGGGGAAAACCAAGAGACCCAGTACTTC. The encoded protein is CSGENQETQYF.

The chain combines TRBV7-9 with TRBJ2-7; 7 nucleotides line up with TRBD1. The CDR3 length is 16 residues. In germline, CDR1 is SEHNR, CDR2 FQNEAQ (reference sequence). With V trimmed by 0 bases and J by 4 bases, 9 bases remained unmatched. The CDR3 spells CASSLAASGGRYEQYF. CDR3 coding DNA: TGTGCCAGCAGCTTAGCAGCGTCAGGGGGTCGGTACGAGCAGTACTTC.

As DNA, the CDR3 is TGCGCCAGCAGCCATCCGTATGAAAAACTGTTTTTT. Its translation is CASSHPYEKLFF. The rearrangement links TRBV4-1 to TRBJ1-4; D gene uncertain. Germline CDR1 reads MGHRA; CDR2 reads YSYEKL. This CDR3 spans 12 amino acids. Deletions cut 3 bases from V and 6 bases from J, with 5 bases between.

As for this clone: The junction and the germline gene differ at one end; a read error may be behind it. This sequence joins TRBV4-3 and TRBJ1-2, with 9 bases lining up with TRBD1. This CDR3 contains 15 residues. Germline V gene data show CDR1 as LGHNA and CDR2 as YSLEER. The CDR3 here is CASSQDVRTGDGYTF. Here the CDR3 DNA reads TGCGCCAGCAGCCAAGATGTCAGGACAGGGGATGGGTACACCTTC.

V and J are TRBV29-1 and TRBJ1-2, with a weak D call TRBD1 (5 bases). In germline, CDR1 is SQVTM, CDR2 ANQGSEA. V was cut by 8 bases and J by 5 bases, with 18 bases left in between. CDR3 length: 13 amino acids. CDR3 sequence: CSTGTFIGYGYTF. The CDR3 region has the DNA TGCAGCACCGGGACTTTTATCGGGTATGGCTACACCTTC.

This clone was counted a single time. V and J are TRBV18 and TRBJ2-1; TRBD2 agrees at 8 bases. The CDR3 spans 15 residues. V lost 2 bases to trimming and J lost 3 bases; unmatched junction nucleotides: 3. Germline values: CDR1 KGHSH, CDR2 LQKENI. The CDR3 protein is CASSPSGRVYNEQFF. The CDR3 nucleotides read TGTGCCAGCTCACCAAGCGGGAGAGTCTACAATGAGCAGTTCTTC.

The chain has TRBV15 and TRBJ1-6; D remains ambiguous. Germline-derived CDR1 and CDR2 are LNHNV and YYDKDF (reference sequence). The length of the CDR3 is 13 residues. V was shortened by 0 bases and J by 7 bases, with 4 bases between the two germline ends. The CDR3 spells CATSRDPNSPLHF. The CDR3 DNA reads as TGTGCCACCAGCAGAGATCCAAATTCACCCCTCCACTTT.

The chain couples TRBV11-2 to TRBJ1-1; 9 positions match TRBD1. The CDR3 runs to 17 residues. Trimming at V came to 4 bases and at J to 2 bases, leaving 11 bases not matched to a gene. The germline CDR1 and CDR2 sequences are SGHAT and FQNNGV. In DNA form, the CDR3 reads TGTGCCAGCAGCTGGACCCGGGGACAGGGACTAAACACTGAAGCTTTCTTT. Encoded protein: CASSWTRGQGLNTEAFF.

V gene TRBV5-1 combines with J gene TRBJ2-7; D is unclear. Per germline, CDR1 SGHRS and CDR2 YFSETQ. Trimming shortened V by 5 bases and J by 1 base, and 4 bases separated the two germline ends. The CDR3 is made up of 11 amino acids. CDR3 bases: TGCGCCAGCAGGGGGTCCTACGAGCAGTACTTC. Its protein product is CASRGSYEQYF.

The rearrangement links TRBV4-3 to TRBJ1-2; possibly TRBD1 for D (5 bases). The V gene lost 0 bases and the J gene lost 2 bases, with 10 bases spanning the gap. The CDR3 consists of 15 residues. In germline, CDR1 is LGHNA, CDR2 YSLEER. CDR3 in DNA: TGCGCCAGCAGCCAAGATTTGGGGGGGAACTATGGCTACACCTTC. Translating gives CASSQDLGGNYGYTF.

This chain connects TRBV29-1 to TRBJ2-5; no clear D gene. Germline-derived CDR1 and CDR2 are SQVTM and ANQGSEA. V was pared by 3 bases and J by 5 bases, with 13 bases between. The CDR3 is 13 amino acids. CDR3 coding DNA: TGCAGCGTTGAGGTACCTTCGAGGGAGACCCAGTACTTC. Translating gives CSVEVPSRETQYF. Full variable domain (outside the CDR3, taken from reference TRBV29-1 and TRBJ2-5): SAVISQKPSRDICQRGTSLTIQCQVDSQVTMMFWYRQQPGQSLTLIATANQGSEATYESGFVIDKFPISRPNLTFSTLTVSNMSPEDSSIYLCSVEVPSRETQYFGPGTRLLVL.

V is TRBV5-4 and J is TRBJ1-5, with unresolved D. V lost 4 bases, J lost 5 bases, and 16 bases lay in between. The V gene's germline CDR1 is SGHNT and CDR2 YYREEE (reference sequence). CDR3 length: 15 amino acids. The CDR3 protein is CASSQDDANDQPQHF. The CDR3 DNA sequence: TGTGCCAGCAGCCAAGATGACGCAAACGATCAGCCCCAGCATTTT.

The J gene is TRBJ1-1, the V gene TRBV29-1, with D unresolved. The germline gives CDR1 SQVTM, CDR2 ANQGSEA. The CDR3 contains 10 residues. The ends were cut back, 6 bases at V and 2 bases at J, with 4 bases in the middle. The CDR3 protein is CSVGNTEAFF. The CDR3 region has the DNA TGCAGCGTCGGAAACACTGAAGCTTTCTTT. Using reference TRBV29-1 and TRBJ1-1 for the parts outside the CDR3, the full variable domain is SAVISQKPSRDICQRGTSLTIQCQVDSQVTMMFWYRQQPGQSLTLIATANQGSEATYESGFVIDKFPISRPNLTFSTLTVSNMSPEDSSIYLCSVGNTEAFFGQGTRLTVV.

The genes are TRBV2 and TRBJ2-3; the match to TRBD2 covers 8 bases. Germline-derived CDR1 and CDR2 are SNHLY and FYNNEI. The CDR3 has 14 residues. After removal of 3 bases from V and 4 bases from J, the junction contained 3 bases not matched to a gene. The CDR3, as DNA: TGTGCCAGCAGTGAGAGCGGGAGACCAGATACGCAGTATTTT. It specifies CASSESGRPDTQYF.

The V call is TRBV30, the J call TRBJ2-1; D is unresolved. V dropped 3 bases and J dropped 3 bases, with 6 bases sitting between them. The V gene's germline CDR1 is GTSNPN and CDR2 SVGIG (reference sequence). The CDR3 has 12 residues. The CDR3: CAWRPGYNEQFF. In DNA form, the CDR3 reads TGTGCCTGGAGGCCTGGCTACAATGAGCAGTTCTTC.

This chain joins TRBV7-9 and TRBJ1-2; a weak D match, TRBD1 (6 bases). The germline gives CDR1 SEHNR, CDR2 FQNEAQ (reference sequence). The CDR3 has 13 residues. With 5 bases removed from V and 2 bases from J, the gap between germline ends came to 9 bases. Here the CDR3 reads CASSVGQNYGYTF. DNA of the CDR3: TGTGCCAGCAGCGTTGGACAGAACTATGGCTACACCTTC.

J is TRBJ2-5 and V is TRBV28; D is unresolved. The germline gives CDR1 MDHEN, CDR2 SYDVKM. Trimming took 6 bases from V and 1 from J, leaving 6 bases between them. The CDR3 is 12 amino acids. This CDR3 reads CASSPTQETQYF. The CDR3, as DNA: TGTGCCAGCAGCCCAACCCAAGAGACCCAGTACTTC. The full variable domain, in which reference TRBV28 and TRBJ2-5 provide the parts outside the CDR3, is DVKVTQSSRYLVKRTGEKVFLECVQDMDHENMFWYRQDPGLGLRLIYFSYDVKMKEKGDIPEGYSVSREKKERFSLILESASTNQTSMYLCASSPTQETQYFGPGTRLLVL.

This rearrangement joins TRBV6-6 to TRBJ2-7; D is unclear. CDR3 length equals 12 residues. Germline CDR1 is MNHNY and CDR2 is SVGAGI (reference sequence). Trimming removed 4 bases at V and 5 bases at J, with 9 bases between. The CDR3 DNA reads as TGTGCCAGCAGTTCTCATGCCAACGAGCAGTACTTC. Translating gives CASSSHANEQYF.

The rearrangement joins TRBV7-2 to TRBJ2-1; D not resolved. The CDR3 covers 16 residues. Trimming took off 2 bases at V and 0 bases at J, with 11 bases between the two ends. In germline, CDR1 is SGHTA, CDR2 FQGNSA. CDR3 DNA: TGTGCCAGCAGCTTAAGTCAGGTCAGCTCCTACAATGAGCAGTTCTTC. Its protein is CASSLSQVSSYNEQFF.

This clone showed up just a few times. The chain is built from TRBV18 and TRBJ1-1; a weak D match, TRBD1 (5 bases). V was trimmed by 4 bases and J by 2 bases, leaving 14 bases between them. Germline V CDR1 and CDR2: KGHSH, LQKENI. This CDR3 has 15 residues. In DNA, the CDR3 is TGTGCCAGCTCACGACTCCCGACAGAAAACACTGAAGCTTTCTTT. Amino acids: CASSRLPTENTEAFF.

Of note for this clone: Germline and junction disagree at one end, which may indicate a read error. The gene calls are TRBV20-1 and TRBJ2-3; TRBD2 might be the D (5 bases). This CDR3 region has 11 residues. Germline V gives CDR1 DFQATT, CDR2 SNEGSKA (reference sequence). CDR3 sequence reads: CSASSIDTQYF. The CDR3 nucleotides are TGCAGTGCTTCTAGCATAGATACGCAGTATTTT.

This clone was recorded only once. CDR3 in amino acids: CASTIGGGPYEQYF. CDR3 nucleotide sequence: TGTGCCAGCACCATAGGAGGCGGGCCATACGAGCAGTACTTC. This chain uses TRBV5-4 with TRBJ2-7, with D possibly being TRBD2 (5 bases). V lost 6 bases to trimming and J lost 4 bases, with 17 bases between them. Germline CDR1 is SGHNT and CDR2 is YYREEE (reference sequence). This CDR3 contains 14 residues.

The chain couples TRBV4-1 to TRBJ2-7; possible D gene TRBD2, 5 bases. CDR3 length equals 13 residues. Deletions cut 3 bases from V and 4 bases from J, with 10 bases between. Germline V gene data show CDR1 as MGHRA and CDR2 as YSYEKL. CDR3: CASSHPGIYEQYF. The CDR3 DNA follows: TGCGCCAGCAGCCATCCCGGGATTTACGAGCAGTACTTC.

The gene calls are TRBV29-1 and TRBJ2-7; D is unclear. The CDR3 runs 13 residues. CDR1 and CDR2 (germline): SQVTM, ANQGSEA. Deletions cut 4 bases from V and 2 bases from J, with 12 bases between. CDR3 residues: CSVGGTYTYEQYF. The DNA of the CDR3 is TGCAGCGTTGGTGGAACTTATACCTACGAGCAGTACTTC.

The J gene is TRBJ1-4, the V gene TRBV7-9; weak D call: TRBD1 (5 bases). The CDR3 runs 14 residues. Germline V gene sequence: CDR1 SEHNR, CDR2 FQNEAQ (reference sequence). Trimming took 5 bases from V and 8 from J, leaving 15 bases between them. DNA for the CDR3: TGTGCCAGCAGCAAGCAGGGTATCAACGAAAAACTGTTTTTT. Residues: CASSKQGINEKLFF. Looking up the rest from reference TRBV7-9 and TRBJ1-4 gives the full variable domain: DTGVSQNPRHKITKRGQNVTFRCDPISEHNRLYWYRQTLGQGPEFLTYFQNEAQLEKSRLLSDRFSAERPKGSFSTLEIQRTEQGDSAMYLCASSKQGINEKLFFGSGTQLSVL.